This T cell receptor beta chain was recovered during a study of shared clonotypes between healthy human individuals. TCRdb's copy holds only in-frame clones and misses some; the assay was immunoSEQ multiplex PCR. The repertoire includes more than 2,000,000 clones, approximately 94% of them detected once, and roughly 0.13% sits in the top ten. Germline V lookup: CDR1 MNHEY, CDR2 SVGAGI. The CDR3 has 15 amino acids. The V end was cut by 0 bases, the J end by 4 bases, with 11 bases between. The source of this sequence is a man between 18 and 29 years old in good health. The rearrangement joins TRBV6-5 to TRBJ2-3; D remains ambiguous. The sample consisted of naive CD4+ T cells sorted from blood. The subset is: CD45RA+ positively selected. CDR3 in DNA: TGTGCCAGCAGTTACTCTTTGGGGTCCTCAGATACGCAGTATTTT. Translated: CASSYSLGSSDTQYF.